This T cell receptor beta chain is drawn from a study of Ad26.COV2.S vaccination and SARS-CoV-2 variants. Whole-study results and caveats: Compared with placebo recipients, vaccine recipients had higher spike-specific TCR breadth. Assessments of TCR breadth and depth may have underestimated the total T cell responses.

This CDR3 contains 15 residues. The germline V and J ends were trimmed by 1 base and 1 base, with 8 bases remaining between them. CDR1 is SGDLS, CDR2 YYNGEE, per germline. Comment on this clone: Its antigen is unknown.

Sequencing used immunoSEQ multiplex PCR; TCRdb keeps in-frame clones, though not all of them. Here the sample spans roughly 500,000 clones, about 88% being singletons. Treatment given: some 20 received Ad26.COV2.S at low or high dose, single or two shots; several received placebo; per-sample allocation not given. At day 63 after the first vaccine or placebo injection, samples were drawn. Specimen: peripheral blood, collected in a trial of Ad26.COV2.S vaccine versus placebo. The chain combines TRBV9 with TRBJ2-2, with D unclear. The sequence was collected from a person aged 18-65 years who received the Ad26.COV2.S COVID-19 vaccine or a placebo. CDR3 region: CASSVSSLNTGELFF. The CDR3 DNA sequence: TGTGCCAGCAGCGTAAGTAGCCTGAACACCGGGGAGCTGTTTTTT. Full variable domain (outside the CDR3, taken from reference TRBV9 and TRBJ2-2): DSGVTQTPKHLITATGQRVTLRCSPRSGDLSVYWYQQSLDQGLQFLIQYYNGEERAKGNILERFSAQQFPDLHSELNLSSLELGDSALYFCASSVSSLNTGELFFGEGSRLTVL.